This T cell receptor beta chain originates from a study of T cell responses to AZD1222 COVID-19 vaccine. The V end lost 4 bases, the J end lost 6 bases, and 13 bases lay between the germline ends. Germline CDR1 LNHDA, CDR2 SQIVND (reference sequence). There are 14 residues in the CDR3. Libraries were prepared by immunoSEQ multiplex PCR; TCRdb keeps only in-frame clonotypes and omits some of them. The repertoire holds about 55,000 clones, with 60% to 80% as singletons. This clonotype originated in an adult who received the AZD1222 COVID-19 vaccine. Specimen: peripheral blood, collected 28 days after the second AZD1222 dose. The chain is built from TRBV19 and TRBJ1-5; D is undetermined. The CDR3 DNA reads TGTGCCAGTAGTACCAACCCGCGGGGTCAGCCCCAGCATTTT. It yields the protein CASSTNPRGQPQHF. The entire variable domain, with the rest obtained from reference TRBV19 and TRBJ1-5, is as follows: DGGITQSPKYLFRKEGQNVTLSCEQNLNHDAMYWYRQDPGQGLRLIYYSQIVNDFQKGDIAEGYSVSREKKESFPLTVTSAQKNPTAFYLCASSTNPRGQPQHFGDGTRLSIL.